A selection of T cell receptor beta chains follows, all from one sample in a study of blood T cells in healthy people across ages. Each CDR3 protein gets one entry after TCRdb re-called the 5' RACE reads with MiXCR. This sample has over 1,200,000 distinct CDR3 sequences, with approximately 59% found just once. Sample: blood. The receptors originated from a man younger than 35 in good health. Each CDR3 is given with its conserved first and last residue. The order of the fields is J gene, D gene, V gene, clone size, CDR3 DNA, CDR3 protein. The D gene is left open where the match is weak. For some rows the clone size is stated as once, few or many, or as a class when expanded; others skip it.

TRBJ2-7,-,TRBV7-6,few,TGTGCCAGCAGCTTCGAACAGGGTTTTGCCTACGAGCAGTACTTC,CASSFEQGFAYEQYF
TRBJ1-2,TRBD1,TRBV25-1,-,TGTGCCAGCAGTGAATTTGCGAGACAGGGTAGTGGCTACACCTTC,CASSEFARQGSGYTF
TRBJ2-2,-,TRBV20-1,few,TGCAGTGCTAGGGACGGGGGCGGGGAGCTGTTTTTT,CSARDGGGELFF
TRBJ2-7,-,TRBV9,-,TGTGCCAGCAGCGCCGCCCGGGGATCCTACGAGCAGTACTTC,CASSAARGSYEQYF
TRBJ2-2,TRBD1,TRBV4-1,-,TGCGCCAGCAGCGATGAACCGCGGGCGGCCAGGGGGTCCGGGGAGCTGTTTTTT,CASSDEPRAARGSGELFF
TRBJ2-5,-,TRBV20-1,-,TGCAGTGCTAGAGATGGAACGGGGGCAGAGACCCAGTACTTC,CSARDGTGAETQYF
TRBJ1-6,-,TRBV5-5,-,TGTGCCAGCAGCTTGGCAACAGCCGACCTCCACTTT,CASSLATADLHF
TRBJ2-7,TRBD1,TRBV20-1,-,TGCAGTGCTAGGGGGGACAGGGGAGTGAGGGAGCAGTACTTC,CSARGDRGVREQYF
TRBJ2-1,-,TRBV5-1,-,TGCGCCAGCAGCTTGGCTTTCTGGCATGAGCAGTTCTTC,CASSLAFWHEQFF
TRBJ2-7,-,TRBV6-6,few,TGTGCCAGCAGTTATGGACTACCTAACGAGCAGTACTTC,CASSYGLPNEQYF
TRBJ2-3,TRBD2,TRBV24-1,-,TGTGCCACCAGTCCTAGCGGGAACCGAGTGGATACGCAGTATTTT,CATSPSGNRVDTQYF
TRBJ1-1,TRBD1,TRBV7-8,-,TGTGCCAGCAGCTTAGCGACAGGGATGACTGAAGCTTTCTTT,CASSLATGMTEAFF
TRBJ1-4,-,TRBV6-2/TRBV6-3,once,TGTGCCAGCAGCCGGACAGATGAAAAACTGTTTTTT,CASSRTDEKLFF
TRBJ1-1,-,TRBV4-1,once,TGCGCCAGCAGCCAGGGAGATGCGTGGGGGACTGAAGCTTTCTTT,CASSQGDAWGTEAFF
TRBJ2-3,TRBD1,TRBV12-3/TRBV12-4,-,TGTGCCAGCAGTTCAGACCGGGACAGGGGAGTTGATACGCAGTATTTT,CASSSDRDRGVDTQYF
TRBJ1-6,TRBD1,TRBV7-9,once,TGTGCCAGCAGCCCCCCGACAGGGATAGTTTCGGATTCACCCCTCCACTTT,CASSPPTGIVSDSPLHF
TRBJ2-7,-,TRBV29-1,-,TGCAGCGTTGAGAGCACAGCTGACGAGCAGTACTTC,CSVESTADEQYF
TRBJ1-2,-,TRBV7-9,few,TGTGCCAGCAGCGGGCCGTCCAGGGGAGTGGCTGGCTACACCTTC,CASSGPSRGVAGYTF
TRBJ2-1,-,TRBV20-1,-,TGCAGCGTGGTTCGGGTGGGGGGCTACAATGAGCAGTTCTTC,CSVVRVGGYNEQFF
TRBJ2-5,-,TRBV6-1,-,TGTGCCAGCAGTGGGCTACACCACCGAACAGAGACCCAGTACTTC,CASSGLHHRTETQYF
TRBJ2-7,TRBD2,TRBV5-6,-,TGTGCCAGCAGCTTGGGGCCGGGACTAGCGGGAGATCAGCAGTACTTC,CASSLGPGLAGDQQYF
TRBJ2-2,TRBD1,TRBV7-9,-,TGTGCCAGCAGCTTTCAGGGGGCGAACACCGGGGAGCTGTTTTTT,CASSFQGANTGELFF
TRBJ1-2,-,TRBV7-6,-,TGTGCCAGCAGCCAAGAGGCGGGATCGGCTAACTATGGCTACACCTTC,CASSQEAGSANYGYTF
TRBJ2-7,TRBD2,TRBV4-3,-,TGCGCCAGCAGCCAAGATGCTAGCGGGGGGGCCCAATCCTACAATGAGCAGTACTTC,CASSQDASGGAQSYNEQYF
TRBJ2-5,TRBD2,TRBV7-2,few,TGTGCCAGCAGCTCACCTAGCGGGAGTGGAGAGACCCAGTACTTC,CASSSPSGSGETQYF
TRBJ2-3,TRBD2,TRBV27,once,TGTGCCAGCAGGGTAAGGACTAGCAGCGCAGATACGCAGTATTTT,CASRVRTSSADTQYF
TRBJ2-3,TRBD1,TRBV5-1,-,TGCGCCAGCAGCGGGGACAGTAACACAGATACGCAGTATTTT,CASSGDSNTDTQYF
TRBJ2-2,TRBD1,TRBV7-7,-,TGTGCCAGCAGCCACCCCGGACAGGGGCAGAGCGGGGAGCTGTTTTTT,CASSHPGQGQSGELFF
TRBJ2-1,-,TRBV11-2,-,TGTGCCAGCAGCTTAATGGATCCGATGCAGTTCTTC,CASSLMDPMQFF
TRBJ2-5,-,TRBV7-9,-,TGTGCCAGCAGCGTGCCTCCCCAAGAGACCCAGTACTTC,CASSVPPQETQYF
TRBJ2-1,-,TRBV25-1,few,TGTGCCAGCAGTGGACGGGACGGGGGCAATGAGCAGTTCTTC,CASSGRDGGNEQFF